This T cell receptor (beta chain) was captured by sequencing in a study of T cell responses to AZD1222 COVID-19 vaccine. This CDR3 has 17 amino acids. Trimming cost V 3 bases and J 2 bases; bases outside gene matches: 9. Some clones are missing from TCRdb's copy, which holds only in-frame ones; the method was immunoSEQ multiplex PCR. Among roughly 84,000 clones, around 88% were seen once, and the ten largest hold more than 9%. Specimen: peripheral blood, collected 28 days after the second AZD1222 dose. The sequence was collected from an adult who received the AZD1222 COVID-19 vaccine. V is TRBV5-3 and J is TRBJ1-3, with 9 bases identical to TRBD1. TRBV5-3 is an ORF, with its function uncertain. This CDR3 is CARSSGQGSYTGNTIYF. The CDR3 nucleotides are TGTGCCAGAAGCTCAGGACAGGGGAGTTACACTGGAAACACCATATATTTT.